This entry lists 19 T cell receptor beta chains sequenced from one sample in a study of identical twins. A single record per CDR3 protein comes from TCRdb applying MiXCR to the 5' RACE reads. Of 1.5 million to 2 million distinct CDR3 sequences detected, about 32% appear once; the ten largest clones hold approximately 0.29%. What was sequenced was cord blood. These receptor sequences come from a newborn girl in good health.

This clonotype turned up a few times. The chain has TRBV20-1 and TRBJ2-5; 7 bases agree with TRBD1. The ends lost 4 bases at V and 4 bases at J; junction bases unmatched: 9. Germline V gene sequence: CDR1 DFQATT, CDR2 SNEGSKA (reference sequence). The CDR3 is made up of 14 amino acids. The CDR3 bases are TGCAGTGCTATCCGGACAGGCATCCCAGAGACCCAGTACTTC. This encodes CSAIRTGIPETQYF.

This clonotype was found many times. This may come from a read error, since a much larger clone is one base off. CDR3 DNA sequence: TGTGCCAGCAGCTTAGAACTAGCGGAAGAGACCCAGTACTTC. It encodes CASSLELAEETQYF. The chain carries TRBV7-2 and TRBJ2-5; 8 bases agree with TRBD2. Per the germline V gene, CDR1 is SGHTA and CDR2 is FQGNSA. V trimming: 1 base; J trimming: 3 bases; junction bases outside the gene matches: 1. The length of the CDR3 is 14 residues.

A few counts support this clonotype. The chain combines TRBV20-1 with TRBJ2-1; D remains ambiguous. The CDR3 spans 14 residues. Germline values: CDR1 DFQATT, CDR2 SNEGSKA (reference sequence). V dropped 3 bases and J dropped 2 bases, with 11 bases sitting between them. The CDR3 region has the DNA TGCAGTGCTAGGGTCAGACGGCCCTACAATGAGCAGTTCTTC. Encoded protein: CSARVRRPYNEQFF.

The chain links TRBV4-2 to TRBJ2-1; TRBD2 aligns across 8 bases. Germline values: CDR1 LGHNA, CDR2 YNFKEQ. J gave up 5 bases and V 1 base, and 7 bases lay outside the gene matches. The CDR3 is 16 residues long. For the CDR3, the DNA is TGTGCCAGCAGCCAAGGGGTGGGCGGGAGGAACAATGAGCAGTTCTTC. It yields the protein CASSQGVGGRNNEQFF.

The chain is built from TRBV12-3 or TRBV12-4 and TRBJ2-4; D call uncertain. CDR3 length: 15 amino acids. Trimming took off 3 bases at V and 0 bases at J, with 9 bases between the two ends. In DNA form, the CDR3 reads TGTGCCAGCAGTTTGTTCGGGCAAGCCAAAAACATTCAGTACTTC. As protein: CASSLFGQAKNIQYF.

This clonotype has only a few counts. The chain combines TRBV20-1 with TRBJ2-7; 9 bases fit TRBD2. V lost 2 bases, J lost 2 bases, and 10 bases stayed unmatched. The CDR3 has 16 amino acids. Germline V gives CDR1 DFQATT, CDR2 SNEGSKA (reference sequence). DNA of the CDR3: TGCAGTGCTAGACACGGGGAACGACTAGCGGCCTACGAGCAGTACTTC. This gives the protein CSARHGERLAAYEQYF.

At least ten counts were recorded for this clonotype. The V and J genes are TRBV12-3 or TRBV12-4 and TRBJ2-1; D ambiguous. The CDR3 sequence is 12 residues long. Deletions cut 6 bases from V and 2 bases from J, with 5 bases between. The CDR3 reads CASRPTYNEQFF. The CDR3 nucleotides are TGTGCCAGCAGGCCAACCTACAATGAGCAGTTCTTC.

The chain combines TRBV20-1 with TRBJ1-1; tentative D call: TRBD1 (5 bases). Germline values: CDR1 DFQATT, CDR2 SNEGSKA (reference sequence). Trimming left V 5 bases short and J 7 bases short, with 14 bases between. The CDR3 runs 12 residues. This chain's CDR3 is CSAGRGSGEAFF. The CDR3 nucleotides are TGCAGTGCTGGCCGGGGGTCGGGTGAAGCTTTCTTT.

This clonotype has just a few counts. The V call is TRBV20-1, the J call TRBJ2-6, with no clear D. The germline V gene encodes CDR1 DFQATT and CDR2 SNEGSKA (reference sequence). The CDR3 loop spans 14 amino acids. CDR3: CSAKRSSGANVLTF. CDR3 in DNA: TGCAGCGCGAAGAGGAGCTCTGGGGCCAACGTCCTGACTTTC.

The table lists this clonotype with a few counts. The rearrangement links TRBV6-2 or TRBV6-3 to TRBJ2-4; unclear D gene. Trimming removed 5 bases from V and 5 bases from J, with 10 bases in between. The CDR3 totals 13 residues. Germline V gene data show CDR1 as MNHEY and CDR2 as SVGEGT. DNA for the CDR3: TGTGCCAGCAGTACCCCGGTGGAAAACATTCAGTACTTC. Protein sequence: CASSTPVENIQYF.

On this clonotype: The junction departs from the called germline gene at one end, perhaps through a read error. The chain has TRBV4-1 and TRBJ2-7; 10 nucleotides agree with TRBD2. The CDR3 has 16 amino acids. CDR1 and CDR2 (germline): MGHRA, YSYEKL. In DNA, the CDR3 is TGCGCCGGCAGCCAAGAGATAGGACTAGCGGCGTACGAGCAGTACTTC. This sequence encodes CAGSQEIGLAAYEQYF.

V is TRBV6-1 and J is TRBJ1-3; D unresolved. V was cut by 0 bases and J by 0 bases, with 12 bases left in between. Germline CDR1 is MNHNS and CDR2 is SASEGT. The CDR3 loop spans 17 amino acids. CDR3 protein: CASSEAGWMDSGNTIYF. The CDR3 bases are TGTGCCAGCAGTGAAGCTGGCTGGATGGACTCTGGAAACACCATATATTTT.

The J gene is TRBJ2-3, the V gene TRBV28; TRBD1 might be the D (5 bases). CDR3 length: 14 amino acids. Trimming cost V 5 bases and J 5 bases, with 14 bases left between them. Germline CDR1 MDHEN, CDR2 SYDVKM. CDR3 DNA: TGTGCCAGCAGTCCCGTAGGAAGGGGAGATACGCAGTATTTT. Translation: CASSPVGRGDTQYF.

This clonotype was seen ten or more times. The chain has TRBV27 and TRBJ2-1, with TRBD1 matching over 7 bases. The CDR3 is made up of 15 amino acids. Losses at the gene ends were 6 bases for V and 0 bases for J; bases not matched to a gene: 5. The V gene's germline CDR1 is MNHEY and CDR2 SMNVEV (reference sequence). CDR3 DNA sequence: TGTGCCAGCAGCTTCCGGGACAGCTCCTACAATGAGCAGTTCTTC. This encodes CASSFRDSSYNEQFF.

The chain employs TRBV20-1 and TRBJ2-1; 8 bases align to TRBD1. J gave up 12 bases and V 0 bases, and 4 bases lay outside the gene matches. The CDR3 is 12 amino acids. Per germline, CDR1 DFQATT and CDR2 SNEGSKA (reference sequence). CDR3 sequence reads: CSARDPGTGQFF. DNA for the CDR3: TGCAGTGCTAGAGATCCCGGGACAGGGCAGTTCTTC.

The chain combines TRBV27 with TRBJ2-7; D perhaps matches TRBD1 (6 bases). Germline lookup yields CDR1 MNHEY and CDR2 SMNVEV (reference sequence). V was trimmed by 7 bases and J by 3 bases, leaving 13 bases between them. This CDR3 has 13 residues. Here the CDR3 DNA reads TGTGCCAGCAAAGAGCTGGGACACTACGAGCAGTACTTC. Translating it yields CASKELGHYEQYF.

Remarks on this clonotype: Possible read error: a much larger clone is one base away. The chain joins TRBV5-1 to TRBJ2-3; D remains unclear. From germline, CDR1 is SGHRS and CDR2 YFSETQ. Trimming shortened V by 3 bases and J by 0 bases, and 8 bases separated the two germline ends. This CDR3 contains 14 residues. CDR3 DNA: TGCGCCAGCAGCTCGACTCTTAGCACAGATACGCAGTATTTT. This sequence encodes CASSSTLSTDTQYF.

The chain combines TRBV12-5 with TRBJ1-2; the D gene is possibly TRBD1 (6 bases). Trimming removed 5 bases at V and 1 base at J, with 8 bases between. This CDR3 is built from 13 residues. Germline V gene sequence: CDR1 LGHNT, CDR2 FRNRAP. The CDR3 DNA follows: TGTGCTAGTGGTCAGGACAGTAACTATGGCTACACCTTC. Amino acids: CASGQDSNYGYTF.

V usage is TRBV12-3 or TRBV12-4 and J usage is TRBJ2-1, with D possibly being TRBD2 (6 bases). V lost 0 bases, J lost 2 bases, and 14 bases lay in between. The CDR3 contains 17 residues. The CDR3 nucleotides are TGTGCCAGCAGTTTAGCGGTAGGAGGGGCCCCCTACAATGAGCAGTTCTTC. It specifies CASSLAVGGAPYNEQFF.